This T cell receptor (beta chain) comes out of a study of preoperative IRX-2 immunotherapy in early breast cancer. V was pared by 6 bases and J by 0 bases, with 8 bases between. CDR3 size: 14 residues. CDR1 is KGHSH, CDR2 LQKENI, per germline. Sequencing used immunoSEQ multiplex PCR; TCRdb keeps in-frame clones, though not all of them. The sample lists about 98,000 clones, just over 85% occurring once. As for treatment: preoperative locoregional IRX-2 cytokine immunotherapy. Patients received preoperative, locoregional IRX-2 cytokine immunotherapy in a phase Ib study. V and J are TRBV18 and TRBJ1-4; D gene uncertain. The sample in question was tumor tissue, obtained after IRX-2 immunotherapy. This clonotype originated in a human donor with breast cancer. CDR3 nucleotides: TGTGCCAGCTCGTATGCTGCAACTAATGAAAAACTGTTTTTT. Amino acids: CASSYAATNEKLFF.